What follows is one TCR beta chain and its context. Its antigen is not known. This CDR3 comprises 15 residues. Trimming removed 4 bases from V and 0 bases from J, with 10 bases in between. In germline, CDR1 is SQVTM, CDR2 ANQGSEA. The data stem from a study of T cell responses to AZD1222 COVID-19 vaccine. Study observations and caveats: Baseline testing showed seropositivity in only a handful of AZD1222 recipients. Scientists sampled the repertoires only once the peak T cell response had passed. Spike-wide coverage was observed for vaccine-associated CD4 TCRs, with dominant responses at 160-218 and 743-854. Most donors were white British, females outnumbered males, and clonal diversity was possibly underestimated.

The table came from immunoSEQ multiplex PCR; TCRdb's copy has only in-frame clones and leaves some out. The sample records under 150,000 clones, about 90% being singletons. This sequence originates from an adult who received the AZD1222 COVID-19 vaccine. Source: peripheral blood, taken 28 days after the second AZD1222 dose. V and J are TRBV29-1 and TRBJ2-6; D is perhaps TRBD1 or TRBD2 (5 bases each). In nucleotides, the CDR3 is TGCAGCGTTGGGGACGCTTTCTCTGGGGCCAACGTCCTGACTTTC. Encoded protein: CSVGDAFSGANVLTF.